This TCR beta chain is from a study of blood T cell repertoires in COVID-19. The wider study: The United States, Italy and Spain supplied acute and convalescent COVID-19 samples. The analysed material was cDNA or gDNA that came from T cells, B-cell-depleted T cells, or PBMCs.

The assay was immunoSEQ multiplex PCR, and TCRdb's table has in-frame clones only and misses some. This table holds some 89,000 clones, 76% found once. With 0 bases removed from V and 2 bases from J, the gap between germline ends came to 11 bases. The V gene's germline CDR1 is SGHRS and CDR2 YFSETQ. The CDR3 covers 15 residues. In regard to this clone: Additional DNA sequences in this sample encode the identical CDR3.

The TCR originated in a man aged 65-85 years with acute or convalescent COVID-19. V is TRBV5-1 and J is TRBJ1-2; D not resolved. Specimen: peripheral blood. CDR3 nucleotides: TGCGCCAGCAGCTTGGAGGCCGGAGCGAACTATGGCTACACCTTC. Amino acid sequence: CASSLEAGANYGYTF.